The 18 T cell receptor beta chains reported below all come from one sample, sequenced in a study of cytomegalovirus exposure and HLA in healthy donors. A multiplex PCR was run with 60 Vbeta primers and 13 Jbeta primers. Assay used: immunoSEQ multiplex PCR; TCRdb lists only in-frame clones, some missing. The table includes roughly 130,000 clones, roughly 82% detected once. Sequencing input: PBMCs. Receptors originate from a man between 50 and 59 years old in good health and CMV-seronegative.

The V gene is TRBV15, the J gene TRBJ1-5, with D maybe TRBD1 (5 bases). Per germline, CDR1 LNHNV and CDR2 YYDKDF (reference sequence). The CDR3 is 14 amino acids. The V gene lost 0 bases and the J gene lost 6 bases, with 9 bases spanning the gap. CDR3 region: CATSREGGFQPQHF. The CDR3 nucleotides read TGTGCCACCAGCAGAGAGGGGGGTTTTCAGCCCCAGCATTTT.

This chain connects TRBV11-3 to TRBJ2-2, with D possibly TRBD2 on 6 matching bases. This CDR3 has 16 amino acids. Per the germline V gene, CDR1 is SGHNT and CDR2 is YENEEA. V was clipped by 1 base and J by 1 base, with 10 bases between them. The CDR3 sequence: CASSLVYGGNTGELFF. The CDR3 DNA follows: TGTGCCAGCAGCTTAGTCTACGGGGGGAACACCGGGGAGCTGTTTTTT. Together with reference TRBV11-3 and TRBJ2-2, the CDR3 gives the full variable domain: EAGVVQSPRYKIIEKKQPVAFWCNPISGHNTLYWYLQNLGQGPELLIRYENEEAVDDSQLPKDRFSAERLKGVDSTLKIQPAELGDSAVYLCASSLVYGGNTGELFFGEGSRLTVL.

CDR3 protein: CASSDQGLAEAFF. CDR3 sequence (DNA): TGTGCCAGCAGTGATCAGGGCTTGGCTGAAGCTTTCTTT. V gene TRBV6-1 combines with J gene TRBJ1-1, with a possible D match to TRBD1 (5 bases). The CDR3 has 13 amino acids. Per the germline V gene, CDR1 is MNHNS and CDR2 is SASEGT. V lost 3 bases and J lost 6, with 11 bases in between.

The V gene is TRBV5-5, the J gene TRBJ1-1; 7 positions agree with TRBD1. CDR1 and CDR2 from the germline V gene are SGHKS and YYEKEE (reference sequence). The CDR3 sequence is 14 residues long. The trim removed 4 bases at V and 1 base at J, leaving 4 bases unmatched. The CDR3, as DNA: TGTGCCAGCAGCCTTTGGACAGGGAACACTGAAGCTTTCTTT. Translation: CASSLWTGNTEAFF.

The chain couples TRBV7-9 to TRBJ1-2; TRBD1 agrees at 7 bases. This CDR3 is 14 amino acids long. Germline CDR1 reads SEHNR; CDR2 reads FQNEAQ (reference sequence). Trimming took 2 bases from V and 8 from J; bases not matched to a gene: 8. The CDR3 loop reads CASSLFATGLGYTF. CDR3 bases: TGTGCCAGCAGCTTATTCGCGACAGGGCTGGGCTACACCTTC.

The V call is TRBV18, the J call TRBJ1-2, with 7 bases matching TRBD1. With 6 bases clipped from V and 8 bases from J, the junction kept 9 bases outside the gene matches. The CDR3 is 13 amino acids. Germline V lookup: CDR1 KGHSH, CDR2 LQKENI. CDR3 residues: CASSRDREKGYTF. CDR3 bases: TGTGCCAGCTCTCGTGACAGGGAGAAGGGCTACACCTTC.

V usage is TRBV2 and J usage is TRBJ2-1, with D possibly matching TRBD1 (6 bases). The CDR3 is 15 residues long. The V end was cut by 3 bases, the J end by 8 bases, with 17 bases between. Germline CDR1 is SNHLY and CDR2 is FYNNEI. The CDR3 DNA sequence: TGTGCCAGCAGTGACAGGGGATCCGCAATGTATGAGCAGTTCTTC. Translation: CASSDRGSAMYEQFF.

The rearrangement joins TRBV19 to TRBJ1-2; perhaps TRBD1 as D (5 bases). The CDR3 has 14 residues. In germline, CDR1 is LNHDA, CDR2 SQIVND (reference sequence). Trimming removed 3 bases from V and 7 bases from J, with 15 bases in between. CDR3 coding DNA: TGTGCCAGTAGTATGACGGATAGGGACTCTGGCTACACCTTC. As protein: CASSMTDRDSGYTF.

The CDR3 sequence: CASSQGRDTSYEQYF. CDR3 sequence (DNA): TGCGCCAGCAGCCAAGGCCGGGACACCTCCTACGAGCAGTACTTC. The V and J genes are TRBV4-1 and TRBJ2-7, with D possibly being TRBD1 (6 bases). Germline V gives CDR1 MGHRA, CDR2 YSYEKL. V lost 1 base to trimming and J lost 0 bases, with 10 bases between them. The length of the CDR3 is 15 residues.

This clone occurred once. V is TRBV29-1 and J is TRBJ2-1; the match to TRBD2 covers 15 bases. Germline lookup yields CDR1 SQVTM and CDR2 ANQGSEA. The J segment lost 8 bases and the V segment lost 6 bases, leaving 5 bases of the junction unmatched. This CDR3 contains 14 residues. CDR3 nucleotides: TGCAGCGTGCGGACTAGCGGGGGGGCCGATGAGCAGTTCTTC. This codes for CSVRTSGGADEQFF.

The chain carries TRBV19 and TRBJ2-5; 10 bases fit TRBD2. The J call is uncertain, as TRBJ2-7 better fits the DNA end. The length of the CDR3 is 14 residues. Germline V gene sequence: CDR1 LNHDA, CDR2 SQIVND (reference sequence). The CDR3 reads CASSTTSGAYEQYF. In DNA, the CDR3 is TGTGCCAGTAGTACTACTAGCGGGGCTTACGAGCAGTACTTC.

This clone appeared a few times. This chain uses TRBV5-1 with TRBJ1-4; 9 nucleotides line up with TRBD1. V shed 5 bases and J 8 bases; nucleotides not matched to a gene: 13. CDR3 length: 16 amino acids. The germline V gene has CDR1 SGHRS and CDR2 YFSETQ. The CDR3 protein is CASSEGTGNVLEKLFF. The CDR3 nucleotides are TGCGCCAGCAGTGAGGGGACAGGGAACGTCTTGGAAAAACTGTTTTTT.

Only a few counts were recorded for this clone. The chain employs TRBV9 and TRBJ1-3; no definite D call. The CDR3 length is 16 residues. Germline CDR1 and CDR2: SGDLS and YYNGEE. V lost 0 bases, J lost 0 bases, and 10 bases lay in between. CDR3 protein: CASSVESLSSGNTIYF. The CDR3 nucleotides read TGTGCCAGCAGCGTAGAATCCTTGAGCTCTGGAAACACCATATATTTT.

The V call is TRBV27, the J call TRBJ2-1; TRBD2 matches 8 bases. Trimming removed 0 bases from V and 7 bases from J; junction bases left unmatched: 5. The CDR3 runs 15 residues. CDR1 MNHEY and CDR2 SMNVEV come from the germline V gene (reference sequence). The CDR3 region is CASSLSALAGNEQFF. The CDR3 DNA reads TGTGCCAGCAGTTTATCGGCGCTAGCGGGTAATGAGCAGTTCTTC.

The chain employs TRBV19 and TRBJ1-3, with D unresolved. V lost 8 bases and J lost 1, with 6 bases in between. This CDR3 contains 12 residues. CDR1 and CDR2 (germline): LNHDA, SQIVND (reference sequence). CDR3 DNA sequence: TGTGCCAGTGGTACGTCTGGAAACACCATATATTTT. Its protein product is CASGTSGNTIYF.

The chain is built from TRBV5-1 and TRBJ2-5, with a tentative D call TRBD2 (5 bases). Trimming removed 0 bases from V and 3 bases from J, with 9 bases in between. Germline V gene lookup returns CDR1 SGHRS and CDR2 YFSETQ. The CDR3 extends over 14 amino acids. CDR3 loop: CASSLAGGEETQYF. In DNA form, the CDR3 reads TGCGCCAGCAGCTTGGCAGGAGGTGAAGAGACCCAGTACTTC.

V gene TRBV5-1 combines with J gene TRBJ2-3; TRBD2 might be the D (6 bases). V was pared by 6 bases and J by 4 bases, with 12 bases between. The CDR3 covers 13 residues. Germline V gives CDR1 SGHRS, CDR2 YFSETQ. DNA of the CDR3: TGCGCCAGCACCCTGGGGGGATCAGATACGCAGTATTTT. Amino acids: CASTLGGSDTQYF.

This chain uses TRBV11-3 with TRBJ2-2; D perhaps matches TRBD2 (6 bases). The germline V gene encodes CDR1 SGHNT and CDR2 YENEEA. This CDR3 has 15 residues. V was shortened by 5 bases and J by 7 bases, with 17 bases between the two germline ends. The CDR3 DNA follows: TGTGCCAGCAGCCTTGCGGGAAAGTTTAACGGGGAGCTGTTTTTT. It yields the protein CASSLAGKFNGELFF.